Following are 8 T cell receptor beta chains from one sample sequenced in a study of blood T cell repertoires in COVID-19. TCRdb's table, derived via immunoSEQ multiplex PCR, lists solely in-frame clones and lacks some. In the table there are around 250,000 clones, 70% to 90% of which are singletons. The sequenced material came from PBMCs or T cells enriched from blood (not recorded which). The receptors come from a woman aged 45-65 years who had recovered from COVID-19.

This chain joins TRBV7-6 and TRBJ1-4; 9 positions agree with TRBD1. Looked up from germline, CDR1 is SGHVS and CDR2 is FNYEAQ. This CDR3 region has 15 residues. Trimming cost V 5 bases and J 7 bases; bases outside gene matches: 8. The CDR3 loop reads CASSPGQGTSEKLFF. Here the CDR3 DNA reads TGTGCCAGCAGCCCGGGACAGGGAACGAGTGAAAAACTGTTTTTT.

The chain uses TRBV5-1 and TRBJ2-7; TRBD1 aligns across 7 bases. V dropped 2 bases and J dropped 3; count of bases not matched to a gene: 11. Germline V gene lookup returns CDR1 SGHRS and CDR2 YFSETQ. This CDR3 contains 16 residues. CDR3 sequence: CASSLYRDSHDYEQYF. CDR3 in DNA: TGCGCCAGCAGCTTATACCGGGACAGCCATGACTACGAGCAGTACTTC.

This clone was recorded many times. The chain joins TRBV7-2 to TRBJ2-3; maybe TRBD1 (6 bases). The CDR3 consists of 13 residues. CDR1 and CDR2 (germline): SGHTA, FQGNSA. V was trimmed by 4 bases and J by 4 bases, leaving 9 bases between them. The CDR3 here is CASSSDRPDTQYF. The DNA for the CDR3 is TGTGCCAGCAGCTCGGACAGACCAGATACGCAGTATTTT. Full variable domain (outside the CDR3, taken from reference TRBV7-2 and TRBJ2-3): GAGVSQSPSNKVTEKGKDVELRCDPISGHTALYWYRQSLGQGLEFLIYFQGNSAPDKSGLPSDRFSAERTGGSVSTLTIQRTQQEDSAVYLCASSSDRPDTQYFGPGTRLTVL.

The chain combines TRBV28 with TRBJ2-1, with TRBD2 matching 13 bases. The germline V gene has CDR1 MDHEN and CDR2 SYDVKM. V was pared by 5 bases and J by 7 bases, with 5 bases of the junction left unmatched. The CDR3 consists of 15 residues. The CDR3 protein is CASSRLAGGLNEQFF. The DNA of the CDR3 is TGTGCCAGCAGTAGACTAGCGGGAGGATTGAATGAGCAGTTCTTC.

The chain carries TRBV7-9 and TRBJ1-2; TRBD1 matches at 9 bases. There are 15 residues in the CDR3. V was clipped by 4 bases and J by 2 bases; unmatched bases: 5. Germline loops: CDR1 SEHNR, CDR2 FQNEAQ (reference sequence). As DNA, the CDR3 is TGTGCCAGCAGCTATGCGACAGGGGGGAACTATGGCTACACCTTC. Its translation: CASSYATGGNYGYTF.

The chain recombines TRBV5-1 with TRBJ2-3, with 7 bases identical to TRBD1. This CDR3 comprises 16 residues. CDR1 SGHRS and CDR2 YFSETQ come from the germline V gene. The trim removed 0 bases at V and 4 bases at J, leaving 8 bases unmatched. CDR3 in amino acids: CASSLAGTDAPDTQYF. CDR3 nucleotides: TGCGCCAGCAGCTTGGCCGGGACAGATGCCCCAGATACGCAGTATTTT.

This CDR3 is CATLHLGGEQFF. In DNA, the CDR3 is TGTGCCACCCTCCACCTAGGGGGTGAGCAGTTCTTC. The chain has TRBV19 and TRBJ2-1; D perhaps matches TRBD1 (6 bases). The V end was cut by 10 bases, the J end by 9 bases, with 16 bases between. The CDR3 sequence is 12 residues long. Germline CDR1 is LNHDA and CDR2 is SQIVND (reference sequence).

The count of this clone is one. This chain uses TRBV30 with TRBJ1-1; 7 bases map to TRBD1. Germline CDR1 and CDR2: GTSNPN and SVGIG (reference sequence). V dropped 3 bases and J dropped 1; count of bases not matched to a gene: 2. This CDR3 region has 13 residues. CDR3 loop: CAWRTGRNTEAFF. The CDR3 DNA follows: TGTGCCTGGAGGACAGGGCGGAACACTGAAGCTTTCTTT.